Shown below are 26 T cell receptor beta chains from a single sample sequenced in a study of technical replicates of blood from four donors. Profiling relied on immunoSEQ multiplex PCR, and the TCRdb table lists in-frame clones only, not all of them. The sample records about 81,000 clones, 96% being singletons. The sequenced material came from T cells isolated from PBMCs. The receptors come from a human donor in good health.

This chain connects TRBV4-2 to TRBJ2-1; 8 bases agree with TRBD2. The germline V gene has CDR1 LGHNA and CDR2 YNFKEQ. J was trimmed by 4 bases and V by 4 bases; bases with no gene match: 9. The CDR3 has 16 amino acids. DNA of the CDR3: TGTGCCAGCAGCCGGGAGTCTAGCGGGCCGTACAATGAGCAGTTCTTC. It specifies CASSRESSGPYNEQFF.

The gene calls are TRBV5-6 and TRBJ2-2; 12 bases are shared with TRBD1. V lost 4 bases to trimming and J lost 3 bases; unmatched junction nucleotides: 10. Germline V gene data show CDR1 as SGHDT and CDR2 as YYEEEE. This CDR3 has 18 residues. The CDR3: CASSPGPGQGADTGELFF. The CDR3 bases are TGTGCCAGCAGCCCTGGCCCGGGACAGGGGGCGGACACCGGGGAGCTGTTTTTT.

This chain connects TRBV7-2 to TRBJ2-7; 9 nucleotides match TRBD2. Trimming at V came to 2 bases and at J to 6 bases, leaving 8 bases not matched to a gene. The germline V gene has CDR1 SGHTA and CDR2 FQGNSA. CDR3 size: 15 residues. CDR3 sequence: CASSLWGGRAIEQYF. The CDR3 DNA sequence: TGTGCCAGCAGCTTATGGGGCGGGAGGGCCATCGAGCAGTACTTC.

The rearrangement uses TRBV6-5 and TRBJ1-2; 7 bases are a match to TRBD1. The CDR3 covers 13 residues. From germline, CDR1 is MNHEY and CDR2 SVGAGI. The trim removed 6 bases at V and 4 bases at J, leaving 5 bases unmatched. This CDR3 is CASRGQDFYGYTF. The CDR3 nucleotides are TGTGCCAGCAGAGGACAGGATTTCTATGGCTACACCTTC.

The gene calls are TRBV6-5 and TRBJ2-1; TRBD2 aligns across 9 bases. V shed 6 bases, J shed 2 bases, and the junction held 2 bases outside the gene matches. The CDR3 has 14 amino acids. CDR1 and CDR2 (germline): MNHEY, SVGAGI. In DNA, the CDR3 is TGTGCCAGCAGAGGACTAGCGACCTACAATGAGCAGTTCTTC. Its protein is CASRGLATYNEQFF.

V usage is TRBV11-3 and J usage is TRBJ2-3; 8 bases match TRBD1. The CDR3 is 14 amino acids. Germline CDR1 and CDR2: SGHNT and YENEEA. The V gene end was trimmed by 4 bases and the J gene end by 1 base; junction bases not matched to a gene: 1. The CDR3 is CASSSGQGTDTQYF. CDR3 in DNA: TGTGCCAGCAGCTCGGGACAGGGCACAGATACGCAGTATTTT.

The chain uses TRBV11-2 and TRBJ1-1; a possible D gene is TRBD1 (5 bases). The V end was cut by 2 bases, the J end by 1 base, with 8 bases between. Per the germline V gene, CDR1 is SGHAT and CDR2 is FQNNGV. The CDR3 is 14 amino acids. CDR3 region: CASSLSRANTEAFF. CDR3 coding DNA: TGTGCCAGCAGCTTAAGCAGGGCGAACACTGAAGCTTTCTTT.

Only one count was recorded for this clone. The chain employs TRBV5-4 and TRBJ1-4; TRBD1 agrees at 12 bases. The V segment lost 4 bases and the J segment 6 bases; nucleotides outside the gene matches: 10. This CDR3 has 17 residues. Per germline, CDR1 SGHNT and CDR2 YYREEE (reference sequence). CDR3 DNA sequence: TGTGCCAGCAGCCTTTGGGGACAGGGGGCAGGTGATGAAAAACTGTTTTTT. Translating it yields CASSLWGQGAGDEKLFF.

The chain is built from TRBV6-5 and TRBJ1-3; a possible D gene is TRBD1 (6 bases). The V gene's germline CDR1 is MNHEY and CDR2 SVGAGI. V lost 11 bases and J 2 bases, leaving 10 bases between the germline ends. The CDR3 sequence is 12 residues long. CDR3 amino acids: CAVQGTGNTIYF. The CDR3, as DNA: TGTGCCGTACAGGGCACTGGAAACACCATATATTTT.

V is TRBV11-2 and J is TRBJ1-2, with D uncertain. This CDR3 contains 14 residues. V was shortened by 5 bases and J by 2 bases, with 12 bases between the two germline ends. CDR1 SGHAT and CDR2 FQNNGV come from the germline V gene. CDR3 coding DNA: TGTGCCAGCAGCCAATCCCTCGGGAACTATGGCTACACCTTC. The encoded protein is CASSQSLGNYGYTF.

The rearrangement joins TRBV7-6 to TRBJ1-5; D ambiguous. CDR3 size: 15 residues. CDR1 is SGHVS, CDR2 FNYEAQ, per germline. Trimming took 1 base from V and 1 from J, leaving 8 bases between them. For the CDR3, the DNA is TGTGCCAGCAGCTTAGACGATCAGAGCAATCAGCCCCAGCATTTT. Its translation: CASSLDDQSNQPQHF.

Here the CDR3 reads CASSLEPMDRVNYGYTF. CDR3 in DNA: TGCGCCAGCAGCTTGGAACCAATGGACAGGGTTAACTATGGCTACACCTTC. This sequence joins TRBV5-1 and TRBJ1-2; 8 nucleotides match TRBD1. The junction had 8 bases not matched to a gene; V was cut back by 0 bases and J by 1 base. CDR3 size: 17 residues. The germline CDR1 and CDR2 sequences are SGHRS and YFSETQ.

The J gene is TRBJ2-5, the V gene TRBV7-8, with D unresolved. Germline V gives CDR1 SGHVS, CDR2 FQNEAQ. V was clipped by 2 bases and J by 3 bases, with 10 bases between them. The CDR3 length is 14 residues. CDR3 region: CASSLRDPKETQYF. DNA for the CDR3: TGTGCCAGCAGCTTACGTGATCCTAAAGAGACCCAGTACTTC.

CDR3 sequence (DNA): TGTGCCAGCAGTCCTACAGGGGATACGCAGTATTTT. This codes for CASSPTGDTQYF. The V and J genes are TRBV27 and TRBJ2-3, with a possible D match to TRBD1 (6 bases). Trimming stripped 5 bases from V and 6 bases from J, with 9 bases between. The length of the CDR3 is 12 residues. CDR1 is MNHEY and CDR2 is SMNVEV in the germline V gene (reference sequence).

The chain couples TRBV6-5 to TRBJ2-2, with 9 bases fitting TRBD1. Germline V gives CDR1 MNHEY, CDR2 SVGAGI. Germline trimming cut 5 bases from V and 2 bases from J; bases unmatched to any gene: 3. The CDR3 loop spans 15 amino acids. CDR3 sequence reads: CASSPTGGNTGELFF. CDR3 DNA: TGTGCCAGCAGTCCGACAGGGGGTAACACCGGGGAGCTGTTTTTT.

The chain combines TRBV21-1 with TRBJ2-7; the DNA was not used to check the table's D call, TRBD1. TRBV21-1 is a pseudogene segment. CDR3 size: 11 residues. CDR3 protein: CASSKQGEQYF. The CDR3 nucleotides are TGTGCCAGCAGCAAGCAGGGCGAGCAGTACTTC.

The genes are TRBV5-6 and TRBJ2-1; tentatively, D is TRBD1 (5 bases). This CDR3 is built from 17 residues. CDR1 and CDR2 from the germline V gene are SGHDT and YYEEEE. Trimming removed 4 bases at V and 1 base at J, with 18 bases between. CDR3: CASSLAGRGRSYNEQFF. Written as DNA, the CDR3 is TGTGCCAGCAGCCTGGCTGGAAGGGGTCGGTCCTACAATGAGCAGTTCTTC.

The rearrangement links TRBV27 to TRBJ2-1; 8 nucleotides line up with TRBD2. The V gene's germline CDR1 is MNHEY and CDR2 SMNVEV (reference sequence). The trim removed 1 base at V and 7 bases at J, leaving 6 bases unmatched. This CDR3 region has 15 residues. The CDR3 here is CASSLWTGGQNEQFF. The DNA of the CDR3 is TGTGCCAGCAGTTTATGGACGGGGGGGCAGAATGAGCAGTTCTTC.

The rearrangement links TRBV4-1 to TRBJ2-7; 11 bases are shared with TRBD2. CDR1 and CDR2 (germline): MGHRA, YSYEKL. The CDR3 covers 19 residues. The junction had 14 bases not matched to a gene; V was cut back by 4 bases and J by 0 bases. CDR3 in DNA: TGCGCCAGCAGCCGAGTCCGACTAGCGGGGTCTTACTACTCCTACGAGCAGTACTTC. Translated, it gives CASSRVRLAGSYYSYEQYF.

J is TRBJ2-7 and V is TRBV5-6; a weak D match, TRBD2 (5 bases). Trimming removed 0 bases from V and 5 bases from J, with 9 bases in between. This CDR3 is 13 amino acids long. Germline loops: CDR1 SGHDT, CDR2 YYEEEE. Here the CDR3 reads CASSLGAVDEQYF. As DNA, the CDR3 is TGTGCCAGCAGCTTGGGAGCGGTCGACGAGCAGTACTTC.

The gene calls are TRBV7-9 and TRBJ1-1; D is perhaps TRBD1 (6 bases). The V end lost 5 bases, the J end lost 6 bases, and 13 bases lay between the germline ends. Germline assignment: CDR1 SEHNR and CDR2 FQNEAQ (reference sequence). This CDR3 has 13 residues. Here the CDR3 reads CASSQTQGPEAFF. CDR3 bases: TGTGCCAGCAGCCAGACGCAGGGGCCTGAAGCTTTCTTT.

This CDR3 is CASSLGGDSEQFF. The CDR3 nucleotides read TGTGCCAGCAGCTTAGGAGGGGACAGCGAGCAGTTCTTC. This chain joins TRBV11-3 and TRBJ2-1; 7 positions match TRBD1. The CDR3 loop spans 13 amino acids. Per germline, CDR1 SGHNT and CDR2 YENEEA. V lost 1 base to trimming and J lost 10 bases; unmatched junction nucleotides: 4.

The rearrangement uses TRBV7-2 and TRBJ2-7; 8 bases fit TRBD1. V lost 4 bases, J lost 0 bases, and 2 bases stayed unmatched. The V gene's germline CDR1 is SGHTA and CDR2 FQGNSA. The CDR3 covers 14 residues. CDR3 loop: CASSSDRGSYEQYF. DNA for the CDR3: TGTGCCAGCAGCTCTGACAGGGGCTCCTACGAGCAGTACTTC.

This clone was recorded once. The chain's CDR3 is CASRGTGASGELFF. The CDR3 region has the DNA TGTGCCAGCAGGGGGACAGGGGCCAGCGGGGAGCTGTTTTTT. The J gene is TRBJ2-2, the V gene TRBV6-5; 10 nucleotides line up with TRBD1. Germline V CDR1 and CDR2: MNHEY, SVGAGI. Trimming took 6 bases from V and 7 from J; bases not matched to a gene: 5. CDR3 length: 14 residues.

This chain connects TRBV4-1 to TRBJ2-1; 9 bases fit TRBD2. With V trimmed by 2 bases and J by 0 bases, 5 bases remained unmatched. CDR1 is MGHRA, CDR2 YSYEKL, per germline. The CDR3 sequence is 17 residues long. The CDR3 sequence is CASSQPRTSASYNEQFF. CDR3 nucleotide sequence: TGCGCCAGCAGCCAACCCCGGACTAGCGCCTCCTACAATGAGCAGTTCTTC.

The chain recombines TRBV21-1 with TRBJ1-1; the table assigns TRBD1, which was not confirmed against the DNA. TRBV21-1 corresponds to a pseudogene. The CDR3 has 14 residues. DNA of the CDR3: TGTGCCAGGGGGACAGCCCCTCGGGCAACTGAAGCTTTCTTT. Its protein product is CARGTAPRATEAFF.